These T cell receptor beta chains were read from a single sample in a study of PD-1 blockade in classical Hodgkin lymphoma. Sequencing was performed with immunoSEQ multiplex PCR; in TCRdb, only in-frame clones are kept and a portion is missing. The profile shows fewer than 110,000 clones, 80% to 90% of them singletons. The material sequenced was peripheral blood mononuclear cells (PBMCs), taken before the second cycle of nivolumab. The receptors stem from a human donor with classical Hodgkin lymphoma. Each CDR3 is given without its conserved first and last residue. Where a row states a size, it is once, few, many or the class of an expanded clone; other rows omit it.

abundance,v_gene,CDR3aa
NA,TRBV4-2,ASSQMQGAGTSYNEQF
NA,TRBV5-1,ASSFGASGGTDTQY
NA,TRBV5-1,ASKIAGNYNEQF
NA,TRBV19,ASIGREGTEAF
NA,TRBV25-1,ASRPFAKNIQY
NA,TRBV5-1,ASSAGAATEAF
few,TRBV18,ASSPQEGSYEQY
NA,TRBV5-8,ASSSPDRGGGEKLF
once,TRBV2,ASRRPDKGYGYT
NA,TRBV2,ASSYSPGPKGLGYT
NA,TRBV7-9,ASSSTWDPWEKLF
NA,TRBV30,AWSFSTGPAYEQY
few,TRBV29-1,SVVDRERLF
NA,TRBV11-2,ASSFGRGPQGNTEAF
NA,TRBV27,ASSYRAISYEQY
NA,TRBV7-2,ASSPTVDRVNYGYT
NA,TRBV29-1,SVAGQGWNEQY
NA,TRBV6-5,ASSDRPFYEQY
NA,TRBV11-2,ASSKDRMNTEAF
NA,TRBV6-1,ASSEGSLGTGELF